This is a list of T cell receptor beta chains from one sample in a study of T cell responses to AZD1222 COVID-19 vaccine. Sequenced by immunoSEQ multiplex PCR; TCRdb stores in-frame clones only, minus some. In the table there are about 180,000 clones, roughly nine tenths of which are singletons. Specimen: peripheral blood, collected on day 0 of AZD1222 vaccination. These receptors all come from an adult in good health. The CDR3 runs from the conserved cysteine through the conserved F or W. For some rows the clone size is stated as once, few or many, or as a class when expanded; others skip it.

TRBJ1-2 | NA | TRBV7-9 | 14 | CASTPTGGDYGYTF
TRBJ2-2 | few | TRBV11-2 | 15 | CASSSSSGSTGELFF
TRBJ1-1 | few | TRBV6-2/TRBV6-3 | 17 | CASSYSDRGLGYTEAFF
TRBJ2-1 | NA | TRBV28 | 13 | CASMPDSYNEQFF
TRBJ2-2 | NA | TRBV7-8 | 12 | CASSVGTGELFF
TRBJ1-3 | NA | TRBV29-1 | 13 | CSVVEMLGNTIYF
TRBJ1-1 | NA | TRBV6-5 | 15 | CASSYSNRGNTEAFF
TRBJ2-5 | NA | TRBV19 | 12 | CASSQGQETQYF
TRBJ2-3 | NA | TRBV14 | 15 | CASSQTGKSADTQYF
TRBJ1-1 | NA | TRBV7-8 | 12 | CASSKGQTEAFF
TRBJ2-3 | once | TRBV4-2 | 16 | CASSRLTGGDTDTQYF
TRBJ2-6 | few | TRBV29-1 | 14 | CSAAEPSGANVLTF
TRBJ1-2 | NA | TRBV25-1 | 14 | CASSEKGFGDGYTF
TRBJ1-1 | NA | TRBV18 | 14 | CASSLSGGNTEAFF
TRBJ2-2 | NA | TRBV11-3 | 14 | CASSFSGGTGELFF
TRBJ1-5 | NA | TRBV6-5 | 15 | CASNQAGDWNQPQHF
TRBJ2-6 | NA | TRBV5-1 | 14 | CASGTGSGANVLTF
TRBJ2-3 | NA | TRBV18 | 12 | CASSEIPDTQYF
TRBJ1-1 | NA | TRBV27 | 16 | CASSSLSRVPNTEAFF
TRBJ1-1 | NA | TRBV9 | 17 | CASSVDPLGGVNTEAFF
TRBJ2-2 | NA | TRBV29-1 | 11 | CSAGQTGELFF
TRBJ1-2 | NA | TRBV7-9 | 14 | CASSLPGTNYGYTF
TRBJ2-1 | NA | TRBV27 | 14 | CASSFQRERYEQFF
TRBJ2-3 | once | TRBV10-1 | 15 | CASSSPSGGGDTQYF
TRBJ2-7 | NA | TRBV11-2 | 13 | CASSLTGAGEQYF
TRBJ1-2 | NA | TRBV19 | 15 | CASSADRQANYGYTF
TRBJ2-7 | NA | TRBV6-6 | 14 | CASSKQGEWGEQYF